This TCR beta chain appears in the sequencing data of a study of chemoradiotherapy in HPV16-positive cancers. Study at large: Functional T-cell assays on a couple of HPV16-positive patients' cells defined candidate HPV-specific clones and common TCR motifs. Study conclusions and caveats: Candidate HPV-specific clones and E7-related TCR motifs grew in tumor during treatment. For HPV16-positive patients, expanding HPV-responsive T cells associated with longer recurrence-free survival.

As to this clone: Its target is not known.

Some clones are missing from TCRdb's copy, which holds only in-frame ones; the method was immunoSEQ multiplex PCR. Altogether 15,000 to 20,000 clones are present, 84% being singletons, with the ten largest covering about 4%. Repertoires were sampled repeatedly during chemoradiotherapy. Germline lookup yields CDR1 SGHTA and CDR2 FQGNSA. The CDR3 contains 13 residues. Trimming pared 5 bases from V and 9 bases from J, leaving 14 bases between. This receptor was identified in a human donor with HPV-associated anogenital cancer. Sample: blood, taken from a patient who underwent chemoradiotherapy. The rearrangement joins TRBV7-2 to TRBJ2-1, with D perhaps matching TRBD1 or TRBD2 (5 bases each). DNA of the CDR3: TGTGCCAGCAGCCTTGGGACGGAGACTGAGCAGTTCTTC. Residues: CASSLGTETEQFF. The full variable domain, its missing parts supplied by reference TRBV7-2 and TRBJ2-1, is GAGVSQSPSNKVTEKGKDVELRCDPISGHTALYWYRQSLGQGLEFLIYFQGNSAPDKSGLPSDRFSAERTGGSVSTLTIQRTQQEDSAVYLCASSLGTETEQFFGPGTRLTVL.